Listed here is a single TCR beta chain. Antigen unknown. The PCR employed 60 Vbeta primers together with 13 Jbeta primers. Clones were read by immunoSEQ multiplex PCR, and TCRdb kept only the in-frame ones, dropping some. The sample lists 150,000 to 200,000 clones; about 82% were seen once. This record comes from a study of cytomegalovirus exposure and HLA in healthy donors. Study observations and caveats: The authors excluded some V segments, including TRBV6-2 and TRBV6-3, as indistinguishable. For presence/absence analyses, sequencing depth was assumed to be roughly uniform across donors. According to the study, 180 or so TCR beta chains were cytomegalovirus-associated.

The donors gave bone marrow, and they were healthy. The CDR3 has 16 amino acids. Trimming removed 4 bases from V and 4 bases from J, with 17 bases in between. Germline CDR1 reads MDHEN; CDR2 reads SYDVKM. The source is a male donor in good health and CMV-seronegative. The rearrangement uses TRBV28 and TRBJ1-5, with a possible D match to TRBD1 (5 bases). The source material was PBMCs. The CDR3 region is CASSSPGGVGNQPQHF. CDR3 in DNA: TGTGCCAGCAGTTCCCCCGGAGGGGTTGGGAATCAGCCCCAGCATTTT.